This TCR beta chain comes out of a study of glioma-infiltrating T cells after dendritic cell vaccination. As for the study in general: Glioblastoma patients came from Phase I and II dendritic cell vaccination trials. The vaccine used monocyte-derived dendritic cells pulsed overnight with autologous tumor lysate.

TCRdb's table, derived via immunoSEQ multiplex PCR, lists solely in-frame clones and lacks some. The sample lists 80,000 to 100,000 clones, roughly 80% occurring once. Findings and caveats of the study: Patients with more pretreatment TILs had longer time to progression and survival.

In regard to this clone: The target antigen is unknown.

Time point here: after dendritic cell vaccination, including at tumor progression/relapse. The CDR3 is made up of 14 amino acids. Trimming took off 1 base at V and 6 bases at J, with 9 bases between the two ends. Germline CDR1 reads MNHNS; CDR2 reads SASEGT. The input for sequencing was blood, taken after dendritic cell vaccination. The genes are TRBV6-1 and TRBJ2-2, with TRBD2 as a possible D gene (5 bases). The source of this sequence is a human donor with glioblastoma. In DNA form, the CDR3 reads TGTGCCAGCAGTGAAGTTTCGGGGTCCGGGGAGCTGTTTTTT. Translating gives CASSEVSGSGELFF.